The source of this TCR beta chain is a study of high-grade serous ovarian cancer treatment subgroups. Findings and limits, study-wide: Bulk tumor TCR sequencing gave no spatial information. Clonal relatedness tracked neoantigen level, and by trend copy number and mutation load. Same-patient tumor repertoires overlapped at about 0.11 to 0.85; different patients barely overlapped. Repertoire analysis covered CDR3 alone, not CDR1 or CDR2.

Some clones are missing from TCRdb's copy, which holds only in-frame ones; the method was immunoSEQ multiplex PCR. Found here are about 4,800 clones, roughly 78% of them singletons; the top ten hold roughly a tenth. Concerning this clone: Its target is not known.

Tumor samples were taken before definitive surgery or chemotherapy. V lost 7 bases and J lost 2, with 10 bases in between. Germline V lookup: CDR1 SGHRS, CDR2 YFSETQ. The CDR3 runs 12 residues. Sequencing was carried out using tumor tissue. This receptor was identified in a human donor with high-grade serous ovarian cancer. V usage is TRBV5-1 and J usage is TRBJ2-7, with D possibly TRBD1 on 6 matching bases. CDR3 DNA: TGCGCCAGCCATGACAGGACCTACGAGCAGTACTTC. This sequence encodes CASHDRTYEQYF.